The 16 T cell receptor beta chains in this list originate from one sample, sequenced in a study of vaccination and CD4 T cells after COVID-19. The Oncomine TCR Beta short-read assay generated sequence data from the DNA of cultured CD4+ T cells. One entry per CDR3 protein, called by TCRdb with MiXCR from the PCR reads. The sample has roughly 16,000 distinct CDR3 sequences, approximately 55% seen once. The antigens these receptors bind are not known. Noted treatment: roughly 11-day PBMC culture with coronavirus spike peptide pools or control peptides (ViraFEST assay). Sample: CD4+ T cells from blood, cultured in vitro. The origin of the receptors is a human donor who had recovered from COVID-19.

The gene calls are TRBV5-1 and TRBJ1-2, with TRBD1 matching over 10 bases. CDR1 and CDR2 (germline): SGHRS, YFSETQ. V shed 2 bases and J 6 bases; nucleotides not matched to a gene: 7. The length of the CDR3 is 15 residues. CDR3 loop: CASSFLTGGADGYTF. DNA of the CDR3: TGCGCCAGCAGCTTCTTGACAGGGGGCGCGGATGGCTACACCTTC.

This clonotype was observed a handful of times. The chain has TRBV6-5 and TRBJ1-2; 8 bases match TRBD1. This CDR3 contains 15 residues. CDR1 and CDR2 from the germline V gene are MNHEY and SVGAGI. V shed 3 bases, J shed 2 bases, and the junction held 5 bases outside the gene matches. CDR3: CASSYGDRFNYGYTF. Written as DNA, the CDR3 is TGTGCCAGCAGTTATGGGGACAGGTTCAACTATGGCTACACCTTC.

V gene TRBV20-1 combines with J gene TRBJ2-5, with D tentatively TRBD1 (5 bases). The length of the CDR3 is 12 residues. Germline V gene data show CDR1 as DFQATT and CDR2 as SNEGSKA (reference sequence). The CDR3 DNA is TGCAGCCCACAGGTTCCCCAAGAGACCCAGTACTTC. It translates to CSPQVPQETQYF.

The chain has TRBV5-1 and TRBJ1-2; 8 nucleotides agree with TRBD1. The CDR3 spans 15 residues. J lost 5 bases, V lost 5 bases, and 11 bases had no gene match. Per germline, CDR1 SGHRS and CDR2 YFSETQ. In nucleotides, the CDR3 is TGCGCCAGCAGGTCCGAGACAGGGGAAGTGTATGGCTACACCTTC. It encodes CASRSETGEVYGYTF.

This clonotype has only a few counts. As DNA, the CDR3 is TGTGCCAGCAGTTTTCAGGGGGCGAGCACCGGGGAGCTGTTTTTT. This translates into CASSFQGASTGELFF. The chain links TRBV12-3 or TRBV12-4 to TRBJ2-2, with TRBD1 matching over 8 bases. V shed 3 bases and J 4 bases; nucleotides not matched to a gene: 4. The CDR3 length is 15 residues.

This sequence joins TRBV7-9 and TRBJ1-2, with 7 bases that match TRBD1. The CDR3 length is 15 residues. Per the germline V gene, CDR1 is SEHNR and CDR2 is FQNEAQ (reference sequence). Germline trimming cut 6 bases from V and 4 bases from J; bases unmatched to any gene: 11. The CDR3 is CASSLLSGGTYGYTF. DNA of the CDR3: TGTGCCAGCAGTTTACTCTCAGGGGGGACCTATGGCTACACCTTC.

This clonotype was counted between two and nine times. The CDR3 sequence: CASSTFRDSYEQYF. In DNA form, the CDR3 reads TGTGCCAGCAGTACTTTCAGGGACTCCTACGAGCAGTACTTC. This chain uses TRBV11-2 with TRBJ2-7, with D perhaps matching TRBD1 (5 bases). V lost 6 bases, J lost 0 bases, and 12 bases lay in between. The CDR3 is 14 residues long. The germline gives CDR1 SGHAT, CDR2 FQNNGV.

The chain links TRBV19 to TRBJ1-2; D is unclear. Deletions cut 4 bases from V and 5 bases from J, with 11 bases between. Germline V gives CDR1 LNHDA, CDR2 SQIVND (reference sequence). This CDR3 has 13 residues. CDR3 sequence reads: CASSSRNGYGYTF. In nucleotides, the CDR3 is TGTGCCAGTAGTAGCCGAAACGGTTATGGCTACACCTTC.

The chain employs TRBV24-1 and TRBJ2-1; the match to TRBD2 covers 11 bases. The CDR3 is 15 amino acids. Germline CDR1 and CDR2: KGHDR and SFDVKD. The junction had 13 bases not matched to a gene; V was cut back by 12 bases and J by 7 bases. CDR3: CAVRTSGSIGNEQFF. The CDR3 nucleotides are TGTGCCGTAAGAACTAGCGGGAGTATCGGGAATGAGCAGTTCTTC.

In this sample, this clonotype turned up a few times. V and J are TRBV11-3 and TRBJ1-6; D unclear. With 3 bases removed from V and 10 bases from J, the gap between germline ends came to 7 bases. The CDR3 has 12 residues. CDR1 SGHNT and CDR2 YENEEA come from the germline V gene. The CDR3 reads CASSLGNSPLHF. The DNA of the CDR3 is TGTGCCAGCAGCTTGGGGAACTCACCCCTCCACTTT.

V and J are TRBV12-3 or TRBV12-4 and TRBJ1-2; D is perhaps TRBD1 (6 bases). The CDR3 totals 13 residues. V dropped 5 bases and J dropped 3 bases, with 10 bases sitting between them. The CDR3 DNA sequence: TGTGCCAGCAGTCCGGGACACGACTATGGCTACACCTTC. Its translation is CASSPGHDYGYTF.

The rearrangement links TRBV28 to TRBJ2-5; 7 nucleotides agree with TRBD2. The germline CDR1 and CDR2 sequences are MDHEN and SYDVKM. Germline trimming cut 7 bases from V and 5 bases from J; bases unmatched to any gene: 10. This CDR3 has 14 residues. The chain's CDR3 is CASTPRKRDETQYF. CDR3 nucleotides: TGTGCCAGCACCCCCCGGAAGCGGGACGAGACCCAGTACTTC.

V and J are TRBV25-1 and TRBJ2-7; a possible D gene is TRBD2 (6 bases). The CDR3 is 14 residues long. Germline lookup yields CDR1 MGHDK and CDR2 SYGVNS. The V gene lost 8 bases and the J gene lost 3 bases, with 17 bases spanning the gap. The CDR3, as DNA: TGTGCCAGCTCGATAGGCGGGGATCGCTACGAGCAGTACTTC. It yields the protein CASSIGGDRYEQYF.

The chain employs TRBV6-2 or TRBV6-3 and TRBJ1-2; D gene unclear. Germline V gives CDR1 MNHEY, CDR2 SVGEGT. Between the trimmed V and J ends, which lost 0 bases and 8 bases, there was a span of 13 bases. This CDR3 comprises 14 residues. CDR3 sequence: CASSYSASPPGYTF. CDR3 DNA: TGTGCCAGCAGTTACTCCGCCAGCCCGCCAGGCTACACCTTC.

The chain has TRBV5-1 and TRBJ2-1; D not resolved. Germline V gives CDR1 SGHRS, CDR2 YFSETQ. This CDR3 is built from 17 residues. Trimming took off 2 bases at V and 6 bases at J, with 21 bases between the two ends. CDR3 sequence: CASSFRVRTVASNEQFF. CDR3 DNA: TGCGCCAGCAGCTTCCGGGTCAGGACGGTAGCCTCCAATGAGCAGTTCTTC.

This clonotype appeared once. This rearrangement joins TRBV5-1 to TRBJ1-2; 8 positions agree with TRBD1. From germline, CDR1 is SGHRS and CDR2 YFSETQ. Trimming removed 3 bases from V and 3 bases from J; junction bases left unmatched: 1. CDR3 size: 13 residues. Here the CDR3 DNA reads TGCGCCAGCAGCTCACAGGGGGACTATGGCTACACCTTC. Translating gives CASSSQGDYGYTF.